These T cell receptor beta chains were read from a single sample in a study of blood T cell repertoires in COVID-19. This table comes from immunoSEQ multiplex PCR, and its TCRdb copy is limited to in-frame clones, with some not included. The table has roughly 300,000 clones, just under 90% seen once; the top ten hold approximately 2%. Sequencing used peripheral blood. These TCRs come from a woman aged 25-40 years with COVID-19, enrolled during active disease. The CDR3 runs from the conserved cysteine through the conserved F or W. D genes are given only for firm matches. Expanded clones are given a class, and other clones once, few, many or no size at all.

.	TRBJ1-2	TRBV29-1	.	TGCAGCGTTGAGCGGCAGGGTTATGGCTACACCTTC	CSVERQGYGYTF
.	TRBJ1-2	TRBV19	.	TGTGCCAGCGGTATTACGGGTTATGGCTACACCTTC	CASGITGYGYTF
.	TRBJ2-2	TRBV5-1	.	TGCGCCAGCAGCTTGGTGGGCAGTCGCTACCCGAACACCGGGGAGCTGTTTTTT	CASSLVGSRYPNTGELFF
.	TRBJ2-5	TRBV10-3	.	TGTGCCATCAGTGAAGGAGCCTCCAGTGAGACCCAGTACTTC	CAISEGASSETQYF
.	TRBJ2-1	TRBV24-1	.	TGTGCCACCAGTGACCAGACAGCGAGCTCCTACAATGAGCAGTTCTTC	CATSDQTASSYNEQFF
.	TRBJ1-5	TRBV19	.	TGTGCCAGTAGTCCCGGGACTGGCGGTCAGCCCCAGCATTTT	CASSPGTGGQPQHF
.	TRBJ1-2	TRBV14	.	TGTGCCAGCAGCCCGGTAGCAGGGGAGTCGGACTATGGCTACACCTTC	CASSPVAGESDYGYTF
.	TRBJ2-1	TRBV19	TRBD1	TGTGCCAGTAGTATGGACAGGGGGCTCTACAATGAGCAGTTCTTC	CASSMDRGLYNEQFF
.	TRBJ2-5	TRBV5-4	.	TGTGCCAGCAGCTCAGGGACTCAAGAGACCCAGTACTTC	CASSSGTQETQYF
.	TRBJ2-1	TRBV27	TRBD2	TGTGCCAGCAGTCACGGGGGGGACGAGCAGTTCTTC	CASSHGGDEQFF
.	TRBJ2-2	TRBV24-1	TRBD1	TGTGCCACCAGAGGACAGGGTAATTCCGGGGAGCTGTTTTTT	CATRGQGNSGELFF
few	TRBJ1-2	TRBV6-5	.	TGTGCCAGCAGTTCGGGGGGTCGCAACTATGGCTACACCTTC	CASSSGGRNYGYTF
.	TRBJ2-1	TRBV7-3	TRBD2	TGTGCCAGCAGCTTAACCCTCGCAGCGGGGGGCAATGAGCAGTTCTTC	CASSLTLAAGGNEQFF